This is a list of T cell receptor beta chains from one sample in a study of blood T cells in healthy people across ages. Each CDR3 protein is one row after TCRdb ran MiXCR on the 5' RACE reads. The data show 800,000 to 950,000 distinct CDR3 sequences, with roughly 35% seen just once and approximately 12% held by the top ten. Sequencing was done on a sample of blood. Every receptor here comes from a man aged 18-30 years in good health. The CDR3 runs from the conserved cysteine through the conserved F or W. A D gene is named only where the DNA matches it firmly. Where a row states a size, it is once, few, many or the class of an expanded clone; other rows omit it.

V,J,length,D,size,CDR3,DNA
TRBV12-3/TRBV12-4,TRBJ1-5,15,TRBD1,-,CASSTHRGRVQPQHF,TGTGCCAGCAGTACCCACAGGGGGCGGGTTCAGCCCCAGCATTTT
TRBV29-1,TRBJ2-1,15,-,-,CSADPLGGRYNEQFF,TGCAGCGCTGACCCTTTAGGGGGGAGATACAATGAGCAGTTCTTC
TRBV5-1,TRBJ2-5,16,TRBD2,once,CASSLLLAGSAETQYF,TGCGCCAGCAGCTTGTTACTAGCGGGGAGTGCAGAGACCCAGTACTTC
TRBV6-5,TRBJ2-2,18,-,-,CASSYNGGGGPNTGELFF,TGTGCCAGCAGCTACAATGGGGGCGGGGGTCCGAACACCGGGGAGCTGTTTTTT
TRBV4-3,TRBJ1-2,16,TRBD1,few,CASSQDSRTGRYGYTF,TGCGCCAGCAGCCAAGATAGTAGGACAGGGCGCTATGGCTACACCTTC
TRBV12-3/TRBV12-4,TRBJ1-4,16,-,once,CASNKTGQGIREKLFF,TGTGCCAGCAATAAGACAGGCCAGGGTATTCGAGAAAAACTGTTTTTT
TRBV12-3/TRBV12-4,TRBJ2-6,14,-,-,CASSLDPGANVLTF,TGTGCCAGCAGTTTAGATCCAGGGGCCAACGTCCTGACTTTC
TRBV21-1,TRBJ1-2,13,-,-,CASSPSGISGYTF,TGTGCCAGCAGCCCATCCGGGATTTCTGGCTACACCTTC
TRBV4-3,TRBJ1-2,15,TRBD1,many,CASSPLDRGDYGYTF,TGCGCCAGCAGTCCCCTGGACAGGGGGGACTATGGCTACACCTTC
TRBV4-3,TRBJ2-7,13,-,few,CASSLFEQNEQYF,TGCGCCAGCAGCCTATTCGAGCAGAATGAGCAGTACTTC
TRBV27,TRBJ1-6,13,-,few,CASSFLYNSPLHF,TGTGCCAGCAGTTTCCTCTATAATTCACCCCTCCACTTT
TRBV9,TRBJ1-2,12,-,-,CASQGHNYGYTF,TGTGCCAGCCAGGGACACAACTATGGCTACACCTTC
TRBV7-2,TRBJ2-7,16,-,-,CASSRGGSVASYEQYF,TGTGCCAGCAGCCGAGGAGGCAGTGTCGCTTCCTACGAGCAGTACTTC
TRBV29-1,TRBJ2-1,14,TRBD2,few,CSTDEAGFYNEQFF,TGCAGCACCGACGAAGCGGGATTCTACAATGAGCAGTTCTTC
TRBV29-1,TRBJ2-7,12,-,few,CSVTTGTYEQYF,TGCAGCGTCACTACAGGAACCTACGAGCAGTACTTC
TRBV4-3,TRBJ1-2,15,-,few,CASSQAIRGGLGYTF,TGCGCCAGCAGCCAAGCTATCAGGGGAGGATTGGGCTACACCTTC
TRBV12-3/TRBV12-4,TRBJ2-2,17,TRBD2,-,CASRPQPGLAGTGELFF,TGTGCCAGCAGACCTCAACCGGGACTAGCGGGAACCGGGGAGCTGTTTTTT
TRBV20-1,TRBJ2-7,14,-,-,CSARTRQASCEQYF,TGCAGTGCTAGAACTCGGCAAGCTTCCTGCGAGCAGTACTTC
TRBV7-9,TRBJ1-5,13,TRBD1,many,CASSPDRNQPQHF,TGTGCCAGCAGCCCGGACAGGAATCAGCCCCAGCATTTT
TRBV29-1,TRBJ2-7,13,-,-,CSVLPGTYNEQYF,TGCAGCGTTCTCCCAGGGACCTACAATGAGCAGTACTTC
TRBV20-1,TRBJ2-5,14,-,-,CSANSRGPQETQYF,TGCAGTGCTAATTCGCGGGGGCCACAAGAGACCCAGTACTTC
TRBV12-3/TRBV12-4,TRBJ1-1,15,-,-,CASSFFKGRYTEAFF,TGTGCCAGCAGTTTTTTTAAGGGGCGTTACACTGAAGCTTTCTTT
TRBV5-1,TRBJ2-2,15,-,-,CASSLVGRGTGELFF,TGCGCCAGCAGCTTGGTGGGTCGGGGCACCGGGGAGCTGTTTTTT
TRBV7-2,TRBJ1-1,15,-,-,CASSLAMGMNTEAFF,TGTGCCAGCAGCTTAGCGATGGGGATGAACACTGAAGCTTTCTTT
TRBV12-3/TRBV12-4,TRBJ1-2,13,-,-,CASFSGTSGGYTF,TGTGCTAGCTTTTCCGGGACCAGCGGGGGCTACACCTTC
TRBV7-2,TRBJ2-3,12,TRBD1,-,CANSLEAGGQYF,TGTGCCAACAGCTTAGAGGCAGGGGGGCAGTATTTT
TRBV20-1,TRBJ2-3,15,TRBD1,-,CSAQPGTGGSDTQYF,TGCAGTGCCCAGCCCGGGACAGGGGGTTCAGATACGCAGTATTTT
TRBV2,TRBJ2-1,14,TRBD1,few,CASSLGTGFNEQFF,TGTGCCAGCAGTTTGGGGACAGGCTTCAATGAGCAGTTCTTC
TRBV12-3/TRBV12-4,TRBJ2-7,14,-,many,CASTRYAWCCEQYF,TGTGCCAGCACTCGCTACGCTTGGTGCTGCGAGCAGTACTTC
TRBV12-3/TRBV12-4,TRBJ2-5,15,TRBD2,many,CASSFLAGGQETQYF,TGTGCCAGCAGTTTTCTGGCGGGGGGCCAAGAGACCCAGTACTTC
TRBV12-3/TRBV12-4,TRBJ1-1,12,TRBD1,many,CASSLGTGEAFF,TGTGCCAGCAGTTTGGGGACAGGCGAAGCTTTCTTT
TRBV12-3/TRBV12-4,TRBJ1-4,16,-,-,CASSPTGPTKNEKLFF,TGTGCCAGCAGCCCCACCGGACCGACCAAGAATGAAAAACTGTTTTTT
TRBV15,TRBJ2-7,18,TRBD2,few,CATSRSLAGGWSSYEQYF,TGTGCCACCAGCAGAAGCCTAGCGGGGGGGTGGAGCTCCTACGAGCAGTACTTC
TRBV4-3,TRBJ1-1,15,-,few,CASSQEIGGVAEAFF,TGCGCCAGCAGCCAAGAAATCGGAGGGGTCGCTGAAGCTTTCTTT